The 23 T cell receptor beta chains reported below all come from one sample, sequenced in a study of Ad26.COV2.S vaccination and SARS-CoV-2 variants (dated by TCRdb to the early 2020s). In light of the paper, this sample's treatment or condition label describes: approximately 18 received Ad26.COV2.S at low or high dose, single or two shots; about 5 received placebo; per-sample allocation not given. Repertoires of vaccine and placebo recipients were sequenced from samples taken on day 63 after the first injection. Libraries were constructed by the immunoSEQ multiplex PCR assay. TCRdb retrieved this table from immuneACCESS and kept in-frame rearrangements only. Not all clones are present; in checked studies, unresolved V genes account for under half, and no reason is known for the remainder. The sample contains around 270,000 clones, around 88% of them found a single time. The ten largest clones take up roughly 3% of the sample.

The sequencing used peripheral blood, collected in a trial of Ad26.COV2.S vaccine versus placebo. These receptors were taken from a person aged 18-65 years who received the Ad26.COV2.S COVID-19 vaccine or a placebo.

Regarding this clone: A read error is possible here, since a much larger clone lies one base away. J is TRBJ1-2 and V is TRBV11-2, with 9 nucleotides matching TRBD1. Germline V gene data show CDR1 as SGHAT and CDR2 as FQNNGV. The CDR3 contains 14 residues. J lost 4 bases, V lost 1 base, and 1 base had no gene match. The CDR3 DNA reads TGTGCCAGCAGCTTAGGGGACAGGGTCTATGGCTACACCTTC. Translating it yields CASSLGDRVYGYTF.

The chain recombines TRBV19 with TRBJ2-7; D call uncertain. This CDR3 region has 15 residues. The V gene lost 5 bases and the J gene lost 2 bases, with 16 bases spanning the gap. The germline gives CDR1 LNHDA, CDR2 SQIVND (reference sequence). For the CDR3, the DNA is TGTGCCAGTAGTCTGGGCAGGCCTCTTCCCTACGAGCAGTACTTC. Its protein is CASSLGRPLPYEQYF.

This chain's CDR3 is CATRSDNYEQYV. CDR3 bases: TGTGCCACCAGATCGGACAACTACGAGCAGTACGTC. The chain uses TRBV24-1 and TRBJ2-7; D is possibly TRBD1 (5 bases). CDR3 size: 12 residues. V was trimmed by 7 bases and J by 3 bases, leaving 9 bases between them. Germline assignment: CDR1 KGHDR and CDR2 SFDVKD.

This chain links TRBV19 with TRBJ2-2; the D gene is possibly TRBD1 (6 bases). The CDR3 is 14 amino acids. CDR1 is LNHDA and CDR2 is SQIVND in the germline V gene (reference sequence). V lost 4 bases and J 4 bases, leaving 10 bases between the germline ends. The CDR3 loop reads CASSRGRGTGELFF. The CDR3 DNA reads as TGTGCCAGTAGTAGGGGGCGCGGCACCGGGGAGCTGTTTTTT. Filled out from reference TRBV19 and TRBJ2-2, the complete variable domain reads DGGITQSPKYLFRKEGQNVTLSCEQNLNHDAMYWYRQDPGQGLRLIYYSQIVNDFQKGDIAEGYSVSREKKESFPLTVTSAQKNPTAFYLCASSRGRGTGELFFGEGSRLTVL.

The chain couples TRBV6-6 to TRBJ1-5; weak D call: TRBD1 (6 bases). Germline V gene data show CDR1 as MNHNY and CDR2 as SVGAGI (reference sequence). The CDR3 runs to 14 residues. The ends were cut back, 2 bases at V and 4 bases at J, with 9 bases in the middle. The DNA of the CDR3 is TGTGCCAGCAGTTACAGGGGGGGGAATCAGCCCCAGCATTTT. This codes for CASSYRGGNQPQHF.

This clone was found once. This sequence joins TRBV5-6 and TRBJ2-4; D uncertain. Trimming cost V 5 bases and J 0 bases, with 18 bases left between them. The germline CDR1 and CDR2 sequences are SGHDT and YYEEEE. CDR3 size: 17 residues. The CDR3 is CASSQTPGLKAKNIQYF. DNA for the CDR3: TGTGCCAGCAGTCAAACCCCCGGTCTAAAAGCCAAAAACATTCAGTACTTC.

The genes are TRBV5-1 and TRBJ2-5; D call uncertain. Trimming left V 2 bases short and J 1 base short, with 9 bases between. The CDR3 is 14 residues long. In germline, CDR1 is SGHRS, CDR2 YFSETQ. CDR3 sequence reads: CASSLGSTQETQYF. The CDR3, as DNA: TGCGCCAGCAGCTTAGGCTCGACCCAAGAGACCCAGTACTTC.

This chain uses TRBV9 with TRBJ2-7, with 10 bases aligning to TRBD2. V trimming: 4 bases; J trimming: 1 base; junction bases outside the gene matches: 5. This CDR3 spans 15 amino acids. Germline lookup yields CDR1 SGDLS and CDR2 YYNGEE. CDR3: CASSHGTSVSYEQYF. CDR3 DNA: TGTGCCAGCAGCCATGGGACTAGCGTGTCCTACGAGCAGTACTTC. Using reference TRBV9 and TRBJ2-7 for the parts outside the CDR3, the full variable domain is DSGVTQTPKHLITATGQRVTLRCSPRSGDLSVYWYQQSLDQGLQFLIQYYNGEERAKGNILERFSAQQFPDLHSELNLSSLELGDSALYFCASSHGTSVSYEQYFGPGTRLTVT.

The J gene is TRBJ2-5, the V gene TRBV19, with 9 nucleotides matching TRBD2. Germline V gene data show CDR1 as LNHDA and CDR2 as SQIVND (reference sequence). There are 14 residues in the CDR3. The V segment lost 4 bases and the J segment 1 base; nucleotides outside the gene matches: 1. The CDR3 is CASSSGGAQETQYF. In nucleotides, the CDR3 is TGTGCCAGTAGTAGCGGGGGGGCCCAAGAGACCCAGTACTTC.

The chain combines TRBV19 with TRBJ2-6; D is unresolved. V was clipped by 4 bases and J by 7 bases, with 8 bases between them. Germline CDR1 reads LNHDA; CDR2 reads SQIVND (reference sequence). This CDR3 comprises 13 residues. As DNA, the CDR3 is TGTGCCAGTAGTACGCCGGGCGCCAACGTCCTGACTTTC. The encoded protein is CASSTPGANVLTF.

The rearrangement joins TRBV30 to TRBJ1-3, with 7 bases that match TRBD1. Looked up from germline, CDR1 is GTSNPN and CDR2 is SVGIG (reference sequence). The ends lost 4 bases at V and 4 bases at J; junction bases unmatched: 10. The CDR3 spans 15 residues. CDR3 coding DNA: TGTGCCTGGACAGGGATCGGGACAGTCGGAAACACCATATATTTT. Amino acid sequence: CAWTGIGTVGNTIYF.

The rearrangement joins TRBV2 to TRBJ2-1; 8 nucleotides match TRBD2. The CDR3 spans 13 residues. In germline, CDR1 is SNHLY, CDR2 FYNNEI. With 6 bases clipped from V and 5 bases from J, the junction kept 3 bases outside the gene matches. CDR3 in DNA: TGTGCCAGCAGCTTTAGCGGGAACAATGAGCAGTTCTTC. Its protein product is CASSFSGNNEQFF.

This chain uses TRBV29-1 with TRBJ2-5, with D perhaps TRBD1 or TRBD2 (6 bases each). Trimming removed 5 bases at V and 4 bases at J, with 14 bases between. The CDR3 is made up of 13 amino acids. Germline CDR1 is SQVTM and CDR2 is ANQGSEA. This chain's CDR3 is CSVRRGKGETQYF. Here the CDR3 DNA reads TGCAGCGTTAGGAGGGGGAAAGGAGAGACCCAGTACTTC.

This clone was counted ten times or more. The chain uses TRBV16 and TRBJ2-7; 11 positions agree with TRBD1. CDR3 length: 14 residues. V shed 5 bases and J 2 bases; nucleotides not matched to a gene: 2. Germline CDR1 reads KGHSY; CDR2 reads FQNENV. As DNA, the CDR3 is TGTGCCAGCAGCTGGGGACAGGGGGCCTACGAGCAGTACTTC. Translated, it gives CASSWGQGAYEQYF.

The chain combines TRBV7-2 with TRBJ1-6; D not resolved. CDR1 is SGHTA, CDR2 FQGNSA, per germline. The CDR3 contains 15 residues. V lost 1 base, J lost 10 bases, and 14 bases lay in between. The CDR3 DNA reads TGTGCCAGCAGCTTAGTTCGGCTCAGAGAGTCACCCCTCCACTTT. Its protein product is CASSLVRLRESPLHF.

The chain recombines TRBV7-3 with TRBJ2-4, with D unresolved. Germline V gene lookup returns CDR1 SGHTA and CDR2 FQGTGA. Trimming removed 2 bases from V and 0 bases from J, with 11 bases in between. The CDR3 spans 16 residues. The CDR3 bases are TGTGCCAGCAGCTTAGAGGCAGAGTTAGCCAAAAACATTCAGTACTTC. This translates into CASSLEAELAKNIQYF.

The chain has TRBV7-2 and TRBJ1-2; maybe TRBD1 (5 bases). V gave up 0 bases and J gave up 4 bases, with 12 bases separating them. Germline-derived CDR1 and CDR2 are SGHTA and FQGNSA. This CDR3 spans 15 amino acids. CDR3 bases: TGTGCCAGCAGCTTAGCGGTGACAGCACTCTATGGCTACACCTTC. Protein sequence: CASSLAVTALYGYTF.

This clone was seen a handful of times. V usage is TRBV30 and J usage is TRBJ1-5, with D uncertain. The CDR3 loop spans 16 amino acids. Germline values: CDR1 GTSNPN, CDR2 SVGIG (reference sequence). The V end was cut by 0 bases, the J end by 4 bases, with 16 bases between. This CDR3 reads CAWSVRGSTFNQPQHF. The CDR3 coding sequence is TGTGCCTGGAGTGTACGCGGGTCTACTTTTAATCAGCCCCAGCATTTT.

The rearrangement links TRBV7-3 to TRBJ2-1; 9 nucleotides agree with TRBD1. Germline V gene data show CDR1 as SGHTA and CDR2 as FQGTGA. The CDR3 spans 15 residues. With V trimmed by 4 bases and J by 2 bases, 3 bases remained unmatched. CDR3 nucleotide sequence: TGTGCCAGCAGCTCAACAGGGGGCGCCTACAATGAGCAGTTCTTC. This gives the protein CASSSTGGAYNEQFF.

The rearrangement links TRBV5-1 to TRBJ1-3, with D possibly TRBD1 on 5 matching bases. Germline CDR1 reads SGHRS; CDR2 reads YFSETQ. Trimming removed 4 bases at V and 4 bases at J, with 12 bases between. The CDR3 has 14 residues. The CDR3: CASSLGGDGNTIYF. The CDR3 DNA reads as TGCGCCAGCAGCCTGGGGGGTGACGGAAACACCATATATTTT.

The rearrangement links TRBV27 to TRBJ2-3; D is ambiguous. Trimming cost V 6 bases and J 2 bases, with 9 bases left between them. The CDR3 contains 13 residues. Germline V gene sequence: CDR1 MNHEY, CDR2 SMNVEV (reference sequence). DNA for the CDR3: TGTGCCAGCAGGCCGTTCACCACAGATACGCAGTATTTT. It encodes CASRPFTTDTQYF.

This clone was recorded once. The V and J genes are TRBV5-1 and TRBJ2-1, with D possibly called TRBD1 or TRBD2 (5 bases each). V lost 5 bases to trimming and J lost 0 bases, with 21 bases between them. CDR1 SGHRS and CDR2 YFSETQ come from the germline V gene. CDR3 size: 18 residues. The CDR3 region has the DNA TGCGCCAGCAGTCACAACCAAGATCCAGGGAGCTCCTACAATGAGCAGTTCTTC. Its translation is CASSHNQDPGSSYNEQFF.

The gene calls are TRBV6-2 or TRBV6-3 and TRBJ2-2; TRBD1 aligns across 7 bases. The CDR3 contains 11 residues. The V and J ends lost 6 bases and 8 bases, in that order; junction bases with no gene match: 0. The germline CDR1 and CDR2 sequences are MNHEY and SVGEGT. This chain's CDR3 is CASSRGGELFF. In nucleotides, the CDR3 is TGTGCCAGCAGCAGGGGGGGGGAGCTGTTTTTT.